This is a list of T cell receptor beta chains from one sample in a study of T-cell reconstitution after alpha-beta-depleted transplantation in children. MiXCR, run by TCRdb on the PCR reads, gives a single entry per CDR3 protein. The data show approximately 45,000 distinct CDR3 sequences, around 53% seen once. This specimen was peripheral blood, taken before TCRalphabeta/CD19-depleted stem cell transplant. All receptors come from a boy in the first two years of life with SCID, due to receive a stem cell transplant. Both conserved end residues are part of each CDR3. The D gene is left open where the match is weak. Clone size, where shown, is once, few, many, or a class for clones that have expanded.

J gene: TRBJ2-3; V gene: TRBV6-4; D gene: TRBD2; clone size: few; CDR3 DNA: TGTGCCAGCAGTGCGGGGGGGGCGAGCACAGATACGCAGTATTTT; CDR3 protein: CASSAGGASTDTQYF
J gene: TRBJ2-3; V gene: TRBV12-3/TRBV12-4; D gene: -; clone size: few; CDR3 DNA: TGTGCCAGCAGTTTAACCGGTGAGGGGGTCAGCACAGATACGCAGTATTTT; CDR3 protein: CASSLTGEGVSTDTQYF
J gene: TRBJ1-2; V gene: TRBV9; D gene: -; clone size: -; CDR3 DNA: TGTGCCAGCAGCCCCCTGGGGCAGGCGAACTATGGCTACACCTTC; CDR3 protein: CASSPLGQANYGYTF
J gene: TRBJ2-5; V gene: TRBV28; D gene: TRBD1; clone size: many; CDR3 DNA: TGTGCCAGCAGCCCGCTGGGACAGGCGAACCAAGAGACCCAGTACTTC; CDR3 protein: CASSPLGQANQETQYF
J gene: TRBJ2-1; V gene: TRBV6-2/TRBV6-3; D gene: -; clone size: -; CDR3 DNA: TGTGCCAGCAGTTACTTTGCAGGGAAGGATGAGCAGTTCTTC; CDR3 protein: CASSYFAGKDEQFF
J gene: TRBJ2-5; V gene: TRBV15; D gene: -; clone size: -; CDR3 DNA: TGTGCCACCAGCGTTAATCCGGGACCCCAAGAGACCCAGTACTTC; CDR3 protein: CATSVNPGPQETQYF
J gene: TRBJ1-5; V gene: TRBV20-1; D gene: -; clone size: -; CDR3 DNA: TGCAGTGCGGCCCGTAGCAATCAGCCCCAGCATTTT; CDR3 protein: CSAARSNQPQHF
J gene: TRBJ2-3; V gene: TRBV12-3/TRBV12-4; D gene: -; clone size: -; CDR3 DNA: TGTGCCAGCAGCCCTCTATGGGGGTCAGATACGCAGTATTTT; CDR3 protein: CASSPLWGSDTQYF
J gene: TRBJ2-5; V gene: TRBV5-4; D gene: -; clone size: -; CDR3 DNA: TGTGCCAGCAGCTTGCTTCTAGAGACCCAGTACTTC; CDR3 protein: CASSLLLETQYF
J gene: TRBJ2-5; V gene: TRBV29-1; D gene: TRBD2; clone size: -; CDR3 DNA: TGCAGCGGGGCGGGGGGGCAAGAGACCCAGTACTTC; CDR3 protein: CSGAGGQETQYF
J gene: TRBJ2-3; V gene: TRBV20-1; D gene: -; clone size: -; CDR3 DNA: TGCAGTGCGCTTAGTAATACGCAGTATTTT; CDR3 protein: CSALSNTQYF
J gene: TRBJ1-3; V gene: TRBV5-1; D gene: -; clone size: -; CDR3 DNA: TGCGCCAGCAGCCCGTCGAGGAGCTCTGGAAACACCATATATTTT; CDR3 protein: CASSPSRSSGNTIYF
J gene: TRBJ1-5; V gene: TRBV6-1; D gene: -; clone size: -; CDR3 DNA: TGTGCCAGCAGTAGACACCTGAGCAATCAGCCCCAGCATTTT; CDR3 protein: CASSRHLSNQPQHF
J gene: TRBJ1-2; V gene: TRBV5-8; D gene: -; clone size: -; CDR3 DNA: TGTGCCAGCAGTTTTACGTCCTGGGACGGCTACACCTTC; CDR3 protein: CASSFTSWDGYTF
J gene: TRBJ2-3; V gene: TRBV15; D gene: TRBD1; clone size: -; CDR3 DNA: TGTGCCACCAGCAGAGAATGGACAGGGGGTACAGATACGCAGTATTTT; CDR3 protein: CATSREWTGGTDTQYF
J gene: TRBJ2-1; V gene: TRBV7-2; D gene: -; clone size: few; CDR3 DNA: TGTGCCAGCAGCTTAGCGCGTCTAGCAAATGAGCAGTTCTTC; CDR3 protein: CASSLARLANEQFF
J gene: TRBJ2-7; V gene: TRBV11-2; D gene: -; clone size: few; CDR3 DNA: TGTGCCAGCCCTCTAACCCGGCCCCGGATTACCTACGAGCAGTACTTC; CDR3 protein: CASPLTRPRITYEQYF
J gene: TRBJ2-3; V gene: TRBV7-8; D gene: TRBD2; clone size: -; CDR3 DNA: TGTGCCAGCAGCTTGGTCGGTAGCGGGGTCACAGATACGCAGTATTTT; CDR3 protein: CASSLVGSGVTDTQYF
J gene: TRBJ1-2; V gene: TRBV7-2; D gene: -; clone size: -; CDR3 DNA: TGTGCCAGCAGCTTAGACCCCCAAGGCTATGGCTACACCTTC; CDR3 protein: CASSLDPQGYGYTF
J gene: TRBJ2-3; V gene: TRBV10-3; D gene: -; clone size: -; CDR3 DNA: TGTGCCATCAGTGAGTCGTCAGGGACAGATACGCAGTATTTT; CDR3 protein: CAISESSGTDTQYF
J gene: TRBJ2-5; V gene: TRBV3-1; D gene: TRBD2; clone size: -; CDR3 DNA: TGTGCCAGCGCCACACCGGGACTAGCGGGGAAAGAGACCCAGTACTTC; CDR3 protein: CASATPGLAGKETQYF
J gene: TRBJ1-5; V gene: TRBV25-1; D gene: -; clone size: -; CDR3 DNA: TGTGCCAGCAGTGAATCTGGTCACCTCAATCAGCCCCAGCATTTT; CDR3 protein: CASSESGHLNQPQHF
J gene: TRBJ1-5; V gene: TRBV5-1; D gene: -; clone size: -; CDR3 DNA: TGCGCCAGCAGCCCGGGACGGCCCAATCAGCCCCAGCATTTT; CDR3 protein: CASSPGRPNQPQHF
J gene: TRBJ1-5; V gene: TRBV7-2; D gene: TRBD1; clone size: -; CDR3 DNA: TGTGCCAGCAGCCGGGACAGGGCTGATCAGCCCCAGCATTTT; CDR3 protein: CASSRDRADQPQHF
J gene: TRBJ2-1; V gene: TRBV7-2; D gene: TRBD2; clone size: -; CDR3 DNA: TGTGCCAGCAGCCCAGGACTAGCGGGGGATTACTACAATGAGCAGTTCTTC; CDR3 protein: CASSPGLAGDYYNEQFF
J gene: TRBJ1-4; V gene: TRBV25-1; D gene: -; clone size: once; CDR3 DNA: TGTGCCAGCAGTCGTCAGCCCCATGAAAAACTGTTTTTT; CDR3 protein: CASSRQPHEKLFF
J gene: TRBJ1-2; V gene: TRBV7-6; D gene: -; clone size: -; CDR3 DNA: TGTGCCAGCAGCCCCGGGGGCGGGGGCGGCCATGGCTACACCTTC; CDR3 protein: CASSPGGGGGHGYTF
J gene: TRBJ1-3; V gene: TRBV12-3/TRBV12-4; D gene: -; clone size: -; CDR3 DNA: TGTGCCAGCAGTCAAATCCGGGGAAACACCATATATTTT; CDR3 protein: CASSQIRGNTIYF
J gene: TRBJ2-1; V gene: TRBV4-1; D gene: -; clone size: -; CDR3 DNA: TGCGCCAGCAGTCAGGACTTCTACAATGAGCAGTTCTTC; CDR3 protein: CASSQDFYNEQFF
J gene: TRBJ2-5; V gene: TRBV27; D gene: TRBD2; clone size: -; CDR3 DNA: TGTGCCAGCAGTTTAAAGCGGGGGGGAAAAGAGACCCAGTACTTC; CDR3 protein: CASSLKRGGKETQYF
J gene: TRBJ2-3; V gene: TRBV5-1; D gene: TRBD2; clone size: -; CDR3 DNA: TGCGCCAGCAGCTCTGGACTAGCGGGGGGCCGGGATACGCAGTATTTT; CDR3 protein: CASSSGLAGGRDTQYF
J gene: TRBJ2-2; V gene: TRBV5-1; D gene: -; clone size: -; CDR3 DNA: TGCGCCAGCAGCCCCGATTTGGGGACCGGGGAGCTGTTTTTT; CDR3 protein: CASSPDLGTGELFF
J gene: TRBJ2-3; V gene: TRBV20-1; D gene: -; clone size: -; CDR3 DNA: TGCAGTGCCCAGGGAAGGGGCTCCACAGATACGCAGTATTTT; CDR3 protein: CSAQGRGSTDTQYF
J gene: TRBJ2-5; V gene: TRBV29-1; D gene: -; clone size: -; CDR3 DNA: TGCAGCGTGGGGGACTCCTCTCGGGAGACCCAGTACTTC; CDR3 protein: CSVGDSSRETQYF
J gene: TRBJ2-1; V gene: TRBV7-6; D gene: -; clone size: medium-sized; CDR3 DNA: TGTGCCAGCAGCTTAGATTTCAATGAGCAGTTCTTC; CDR3 protein: CASSLDFNEQFF
J gene: TRBJ2-1; V gene: TRBV7-6; D gene: -; clone size: -; CDR3 DNA: TGTGCCAGCAGCTTAGCGGGCTCCTACAATGAGCAGTTCTTC; CDR3 protein: CASSLAGSYNEQFF
J gene: TRBJ1-1; V gene: TRBV27; D gene: -; clone size: many; CDR3 DNA: TGTGCCAGCCGGTCCCCCGGGCAGATGAACACTGAAGCTTTCTTT; CDR3 protein: CASRSPGQMNTEAFF
J gene: TRBJ2-7; V gene: TRBV5-1; D gene: -; clone size: many; CDR3 DNA: TGCGCCAGCAGCAGAGCTCGGGACATTTTTTCCTACGAGCAGTACTTC; CDR3 protein: CASSRARDIFSYEQYF
J gene: TRBJ2-3; V gene: TRBV15; D gene: TRBD2; clone size: -; CDR3 DNA: TGTGCCACCAGCAGAGCCTCTACGGGACTAGCGGAGTTGGATACGCAGTATTTT; CDR3 protein: CATSRASTGLAELDTQYF
J gene: TRBJ1-6; V gene: TRBV18; D gene: TRBD1; clone size: many; CDR3 DNA: TGTGCCAGCTCACCCGGTACGACAGGGGATTCACCCCTCCACTTT; CDR3 protein: CASSPGTTGDSPLHF
J gene: TRBJ1-1; V gene: TRBV27; D gene: -; clone size: -; CDR3 DNA: TGTGCCAGCAGCCCCAATATGAACACTGAAGCTTTCTTT; CDR3 protein: CASSPNMNTEAFF
J gene: TRBJ1-4; V gene: TRBV20-1; D gene: -; clone size: -; CDR3 DNA: TGCAGTGCTAATAGGGCGGGCGAACTGTTTTTT; CDR3 protein: CSANRAGELFF
J gene: TRBJ2-2; V gene: TRBV5-1; D gene: -; clone size: few; CDR3 DNA: TGCGCCAGCAGCCCCGGCAAAAACACCGGGGAGCTGTTTTTT; CDR3 protein: CASSPGKNTGELFF
J gene: TRBJ2-7; V gene: TRBV7-9; D gene: -; clone size: -; CDR3 DNA: TGTGCCAGCAGCCCCAGGAGCGTCGGGGTCCCCTACGAGCAGTACTTC; CDR3 protein: CASSPRSVGVPYEQYF
J gene: TRBJ2-7; V gene: TRBV20-1; D gene: -; clone size: -; CDR3 DNA: TGCAGTGCTGCCCCGACGGGAACCTACGAGCAGTACTTC; CDR3 protein: CSAAPTGTYEQYF
J gene: TRBJ2-7; V gene: TRBV7-6; D gene: -; clone size: few; CDR3 DNA: TGTGCCAGCAGCTCCCGACCGAGCTCCTACGAGCAGTACTTC; CDR3 protein: CASSSRPSSYEQYF
J gene: TRBJ2-3; V gene: TRBV7-2; D gene: -; clone size: -; CDR3 DNA: TGTGCCAGCAGCTCAACCCCTGGGACCCTAGTAGCAGATACGCAGTATTTT; CDR3 protein: CASSSTPGTLVADTQYF
J gene: TRBJ2-6; V gene: TRBV5-1; D gene: -; clone size: -; CDR3 DNA: TGCGCCAGCAGCTTGGACAGCTCTGGGGCCAACGTCCTGACTTTC; CDR3 protein: CASSLDSSGANVLTF
J gene: TRBJ2-3; V gene: TRBV28; D gene: -; clone size: few; CDR3 DNA: TGTGCCAGCAGTTTCCTCGACCTGGATACGCAGTATTTT; CDR3 protein: CASSFLDLDTQYF
J gene: TRBJ1-1; V gene: TRBV6-4; D gene: -; clone size: many; CDR3 DNA: TGTGCCAGCAGTGATACAGGTAACACTGAAGCTTTCTTT; CDR3 protein: CASSDTGNTEAFF
J gene: TRBJ1-1; V gene: TRBV6-5; D gene: -; clone size: -; CDR3 DNA: TGTGCCAGCAGTTACTCCGGGGCCAGGGCGGCTTTCTTT; CDR3 protein: CASSYSGARAAFF
J gene: TRBJ2-1; V gene: TRBV5-4; D gene: TRBD1; clone size: -; CDR3 DNA: TGTGCCAGCAGCACAGGACAGGGAATTTTCAATGAGCAGTTCTTC; CDR3 protein: CASSTGQGIFNEQFF